A selection of T cell receptor beta chains follows, all from one sample in a study of T-cell memory formation after mild COVID-19. TCRdb called the 5' RACE reads again in MiXCR, with one record for every CDR3 protein. This table holds 200,000 to 250,000 distinct CDR3 sequences, roughly a tenth found once. Sequences were obtained from PBMCs or a T cell subset sorted from them (not recorded which). The receptors derive from a man aged 18 to 30 who had mild COVID-19 (a few samples of this study predate the infection). Cell type and time point are not known. CDR3s include the opening cysteine and the closing phenylalanine or tryptophan.

V: TRBV18; J: TRBJ2-5; CDR3: CASSGAKETQYF
V: TRBV5-1; J: TRBJ1-2; CDR3: CASLLNIWYGYTF
V: TRBV10-3; J: TRBJ2-1; CDR3: CAISQGGQGYNEQFF
V: TRBV11-2; J: TRBJ2-1; CDR3: CASSTLLTRGYNEQFF
V: TRBV5-4; J: TRBJ2-5; CDR3: CASSRSDRGVETQYF
V: TRBV4-2; J: TRBJ2-3; CDR3: CASSQGEGGVADTQYF
V: TRBV9; J: TRBJ1-6; CDR3: CASSVGGDRNSPLHF
V: TRBV7-6; J: TRBJ2-2; CDR3: CASSRGQNTGELFF
V: TRBV6-6; J: TRBJ1-2; CDR3: CASSYPVVSNGYTF
V: TRBV29-1; J: TRBJ2-7; CDR3: CSVGVLSYEQYF
V: TRBV7-9; J: TRBJ2-3; CDR3: CASSLWQGTDTQYF
V: TRBV7-8; J: TRBJ1-3; CDR3: CASSLMTRGAGNTIYF
V: TRBV6-5; J: TRBJ2-1; CDR3: CASSYDVQQGQFF
V: TRBV28; J: TRBJ1-1; CDR3: CATTTGGQGDTEAFF
V: TRBV21-1; J: TRBJ2-2; CDR3: CASSNGNTGELFF
V: TRBV5-4; J: TRBJ1-6; CDR3: CASSLDNSPLHF
V: TRBV20-1; J: TRBJ2-3; CDR3: CSELAAGGMPDTQYF
V: TRBV7-7; J: TRBJ2-3; CDR3: CASSPGGYTQYF
V: TRBV5-6; J: TRBJ2-5; CDR3: CASSLEAKTQYF
V: TRBV5-4; J: TRBJ2-1; CDR3: CATEQGARNNEQFF
V: TRBV5-1; J: TRBJ2-5; CDR3: CASSLSGLAGGQETQYF
V: TRBV9; J: TRBJ1-4; CDR3: CASSASDRGTFEKLFF
V: TRBV7-2; J: TRBJ2-1; CDR3: CASSSQRGTGNEQFF
V: TRBV7-2; J: TRBJ2-3; CDR3: CASSPLSVRTQYF
V: TRBV4-3; J: TRBJ1-5; CDR3: CASSQDFAGNQPQHF
V: TRBV5-1; J: TRBJ2-3; CDR3: CASSTSGQGPDTQYF
V: TRBV20-1; J: TRBJ2-7; CDR3: CSAPPGQGREQYF
V: TRBV7-2; J: TRBJ2-4; CDR3: CASSLVGGLAKNIQYF
V: TRBV5-1; J: TRBJ1-2; CDR3: CASSLDPDYGYTF
V: TRBV11-2; J: TRBJ1-2; CDR3: CASSSPSIGYGYTF
V: TRBV4-2; J: TRBJ1-5; CDR3: CASSRKIQGDQPQHF
V: TRBV6-1; J: TRBJ1-5; CDR3: CASSLVPPDANQPQHF